This TCR beta chain was found in a study of T cells in Graves' hyperthyroidism and ophthalmopathy. CDR3 length: 18 residues. Germline V gives CDR1 SSHAT, CDR2 FNYEAQ (reference sequence). Authors of the study amplified TCR beta CDR3 regions from RNA transcripts. The TCR CDR3 first-round RT-PCR relied on the HTBI primer set. TCRdb used MiXCR to reprocess the multiplex PCR reads, holding one entry per CDR3 protein. The sample lists some 380,000 distinct CDR3 sequences, roughly 14% occurring once. Many counts were recorded for this clonotype. Relative to the germline gene, one junction end is altered; a read error may explain this. Based on clinical symptoms, serum thyroxine and TRAb, thyroid ultrasound and orbital computed tomography, diagnoses were reached.

This chain uses TRBV7-7 with TRBJ2-1; D ambiguous. Material: blood. This clonotype was sampled from a man aged 30 to 45 with Graves' hyperthyroidism that later progressed to Graves' ophthalmopathy. The CDR3 is CASSLSPPAPDVPNEQFF. The CDR3 DNA follows: TGTGCTAGCAGCTTATCCCCCCCGGCACCCGATGTCCCCAATGAGCAGTTCTTC.